The entry below gives a single T cell receptor beta chain sequence along with its context. Germline lookup yields CDR1 SGHTA and CDR2 FQGTGA. Trimming pared 5 bases from V and 2 bases from J, leaving 15 bases between. The CDR3 is made up of 15 amino acids. Indicated time point: baseline pretreatment blood. Treatment denoted: 15 Gy SBRT to primary tumor, nephrectomy 4 weeks later. This entry comes from a study of radiation and T cells in renal cell carcinoma. Profiling relied on immunoSEQ multiplex PCR, and the TCRdb table lists in-frame clones only, not all of them. This sample has 20,000 to 25,000 clones; 60% to 80% occur once, and the top ten carry approximately 40%.

The TCR comes from a man in his 60s with renal cell carcinoma. The chain couples TRBV7-3 to TRBJ2-5, with D uncertain. The material sequenced was blood, taken from a patient whose treatment included radiotherapy and nephrectomy. CDR3 sequence reads: CASSPKPSIQETQYF. Written as DNA, the CDR3 is TGTGCCAGCAGCCCTAAGCCATCGATTCAAGAGACCCAGTACTTC.